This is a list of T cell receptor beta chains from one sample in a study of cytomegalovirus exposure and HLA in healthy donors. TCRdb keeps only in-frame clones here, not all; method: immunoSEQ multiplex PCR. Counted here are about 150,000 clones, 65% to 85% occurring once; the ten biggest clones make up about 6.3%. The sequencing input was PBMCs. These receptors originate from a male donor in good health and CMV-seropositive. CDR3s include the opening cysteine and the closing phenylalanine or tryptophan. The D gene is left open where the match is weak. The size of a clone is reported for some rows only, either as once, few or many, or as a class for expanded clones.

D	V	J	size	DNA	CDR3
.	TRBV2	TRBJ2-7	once	TGTGCCAGCAGTTTCCAGAACGTATACGAGCAGTACTTC	CASSFQNVYEQYF
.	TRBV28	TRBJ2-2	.	TGTGCCAGCAGAGACTGGACAGCGCCGAACACCGGGGAGCTGTTTTTT	CASRDWTAPNTGELFF
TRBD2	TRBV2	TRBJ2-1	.	TGTGCCAGCACCGGGACTAGAAGGTTTGTGCCCTACAATGAGCAGTTCTTC	CASTGTRRFVPYNEQFF
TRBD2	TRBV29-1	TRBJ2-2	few	TGCAGCGTTGCAGCGGGAGGGAGCACCGGGGAGCTGTTTTTT	CSVAAGGSTGELFF
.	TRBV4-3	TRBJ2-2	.	TGCGCCAGCAGCCAGTACAGGGCCGGGGAGCTGTTTTTT	CASSQYRAGELFF
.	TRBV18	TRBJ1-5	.	TGTGCCAGCTCACCATCTCGTGAACTGAAGCCCCAGCATTTT	CASSPSRELKPQHF
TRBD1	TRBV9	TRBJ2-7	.	TGTGCCAGCAGCGTTCAAGGACAGGGGGCCTACGAGCAGTACTTC	CASSVQGQGAYEQYF
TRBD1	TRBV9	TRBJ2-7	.	TGTGCCAGCAGCGCAGACAGGGTGCCCTACGAGCAGTACTTC	CASSADRVPYEQYF
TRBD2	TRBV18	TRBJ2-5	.	TGTGCCAGCTCACCATCTTCGCGGGGGGGGCAAGAGACCCAGTACTTC	CASSPSSRGGQETQYF
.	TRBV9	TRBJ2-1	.	TGTGCCAGCACGGTGGGAGCTATTTTGTCTCTTGATGAGCAGTTCTTC	CASTVGAILSLDEQFF
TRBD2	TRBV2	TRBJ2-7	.	TGTGCCTCGGGGGGGGAGGGCCCCTACGAGCAGTACTTC	CASGGEGPYEQYF
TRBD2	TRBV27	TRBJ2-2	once	TGTGCCAGCAGTTTTGGGACTAGCGGGAGGTCGAACACCGGGGAGCTGTTTTTT	CASSFGTSGRSNTGELFF
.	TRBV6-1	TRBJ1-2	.	TGTGCCAGCACCCTGGCCGCCTGGGGCTACACCTTC	CASTLAAWGYTF
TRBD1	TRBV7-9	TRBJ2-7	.	TGTTCCAGCAGCTTATTCCTGGGACAGTTCTACGAGCAGTACTTC	CSSSLFLGQFYEQYF
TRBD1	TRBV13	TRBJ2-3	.	TGTGCCAGCAGCTCACCGGGACAGGGGAGGACAGATACGCAGTATTTT	CASSSPGQGRTDTQYF
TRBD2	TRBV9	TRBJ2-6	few	TGTGCCAGCAGCGACCAACTCTGGACTAGCGGGAGTAATGGGGCCAACGTCCTGACTTTC	CASSDQLWTSGSNGANVLTF
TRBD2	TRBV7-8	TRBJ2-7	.	TGTGCCAGCAGCCCGAGGACTAGCGGTTCCTACGAGCAGTACTTC	CASSPRTSGSYEQYF
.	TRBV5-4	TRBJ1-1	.	TGTGCCAGCAGTATCAAGACCGGACTAGAAGCTTTCTTT	CASSIKTGLEAFF
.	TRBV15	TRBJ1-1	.	TGTGCCACCAGCAGAGATTCACAGGGTAGGAACACTGAAGCTTTCTTT	CATSRDSQGRNTEAFF
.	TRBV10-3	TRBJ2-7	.	TGTGCCATCAGTGACACTTCCTACGAGCAGTACTTC	CAISDTSYEQYF
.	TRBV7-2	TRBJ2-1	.	TGTGCCAGCAGCTTTGTCCCAGCGCACAATGAGCAGTTCTTC	CASSFVPAHNEQFF
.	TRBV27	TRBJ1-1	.	TGTGCCAGCAGTTTATCAGGGGCCACTGAAGCTTTCTTT	CASSLSGATEAFF
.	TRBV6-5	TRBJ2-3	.	TGTGCCAGCAGGGACACCACAGATACGCAGTATTTT	CASRDTTDTQYF
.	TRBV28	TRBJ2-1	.	TGTGCCAGCAGTCTACCCGGACAGTCCCTTAACAATGAGCAGTTCTTC	CASSLPGQSLNNEQFF
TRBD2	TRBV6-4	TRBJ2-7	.	TGTGCCAGCAGCCCCTTGGCTAGCGGATCCTACGAGCAGTACTTC	CASSPLASGSYEQYF
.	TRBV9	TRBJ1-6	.	TGTGCCAGCAGCACTCTGATGGATAATTCACCCCTCCACTTT	CASSTLMDNSPLHF
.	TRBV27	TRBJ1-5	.	TGTGCCAGCAGTCCTTGGGGGGGAAATCAGCCCCAGCATTTT	CASSPWGGNQPQHF
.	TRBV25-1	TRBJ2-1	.	TGTGCCAGCAGCTCTCCCGAGCGCAATGAGCAGTTCTTC	CASSSPERNEQFF
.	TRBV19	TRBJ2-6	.	TGTGCCAGTAGTATAGCCCCTCAGTCTGGGGCCAACGTCCTGACTTTC	CASSIAPQSGANVLTF